This entry features one T cell receptor (beta chain) sequence. Researchers took RNA transcripts and amplified the TCR beta CDR3 regions from them. HTBI primers were the set used in a first-round RT-PCR of the TCR CDR3. TCRdb independently ran MiXCR on the multiplex PCR reads; one entry per CDR3 protein. The sample includes some 570,000 distinct CDR3 sequences, about 14% seen only once; the top ten take over 6%. This entry belongs to a study of T cells in Graves' hyperthyroidism and ophthalmopathy. Sequences were obtained from blood. The TCR sequence derives from a young woman with Graves' ophthalmopathy.

Written as DNA, the CDR3 is TGTGCCTGGAGTGGATATGGGTATCTTGGCTACACCTTC. Translation: CAWSGYGYLGYTF. This chain uses TRBV30 with TRBJ1-2; D is unclear. V lost 1 base, J lost 7 bases, and 13 bases lay in between. The CDR3 runs to 13 residues. Germline V lookup: CDR1 GTSNPN, CDR2 SVGIG (reference sequence).